Each of the 12 T cell receptor beta chains below was sequenced from the same sample in a study of blood T cell repertoires in COVID-19. Sequencing used immunoSEQ multiplex PCR; TCRdb keeps in-frame clones, though not all of them. Of some 330,000 clones in the sample, 70% to 90% were seen once. Sequencing used peripheral blood. The source is a woman aged 50 to 60 with active or convalescent COVID-19.

CDR3 DNA sequence: TGTGCCAGCAGTTTATGGAGCCCTAGTAGCGGGAGGACCCTAGCCAAAAACATTCAGTACTTC. As protein: CASSLWSPSSGRTLAKNIQYF. This sequence joins TRBV28 and TRBJ2-4, with TRBD2 identical over 10 bases. Germline CDR1 reads MDHEN; CDR2 reads SYDVKM. The V and J ends lost 0 bases and 0 bases, in that order; junction bases with no gene match: 14. The CDR3 is made up of 21 amino acids.

The chain has TRBV19 and TRBJ1-2; 7 bases line up with TRBD1. The CDR3 consists of 14 residues. Germline values: CDR1 LNHDA, CDR2 SQIVND (reference sequence). V shed 7 bases and J 4 bases; nucleotides not matched to a gene: 9. The CDR3 DNA reads as TGTGCCAGTATTTCCCGGGACAGAAGCTATGGCTACACCTTC. Protein: CASISRDRSYGYTF.

Regarding this clone: The junction departs from the called germline gene at one end, perhaps through a read error. This sequence joins TRBV7-7 and TRBJ2-3, with 7 bases fitting TRBD1. There are 15 residues in the CDR3. Germline V gene sequence: CDR1 SSHAT, CDR2 FNYEAQ (reference sequence). The CDR3 region has the DNA TGTGCTAGCAGCCCTAATCCCGGGACAGCAAATACGCAGTATTTT. It specifies CASSPNPGTANTQYF.

The chain recombines TRBV29-1 with TRBJ1-1; TRBD1 might be the D (6 bases). The CDR3 is made up of 13 amino acids. Trimming removed 8 bases at V and 0 bases at J, with 13 bases between. Germline lookup yields CDR1 SQVTM and CDR2 ANQGSEA. The CDR3 region has the DNA TGCAGCTCGGCGGCAGGGGTGAACACTGAAGCTTTCTTT. Protein product: CSSAAGVNTEAFF.

V usage is TRBV19 and J usage is TRBJ1-2; D not certain. The ends were cut back, 2 bases at V and 13 bases at J, with 8 bases in the middle. The CDR3 loop spans 10 amino acids. CDR1 and CDR2 (germline): LNHDA, SQIVND (reference sequence). CDR3 in amino acids: CASSISPRTF. The CDR3 DNA sequence: TGTGCCAGTAGTATATCTCCCCGCACCTTC.

This clone was seen only a few times. The chain employs TRBV5-1 and TRBJ1-2, with 8 positions matching TRBD1. The CDR3 extends over 16 amino acids. Germline CDR1 is SGHRS and CDR2 is YFSETQ. With 4 bases clipped from V and 0 bases from J, the junction kept 8 bases outside the gene matches. CDR3 protein: CASSAVQGGANYGYTF. The CDR3 DNA sequence: TGCGCCAGCAGCGCCGTACAGGGGGGAGCTAACTATGGCTACACCTTC.

This clone was seen only once. The chain uses TRBV4-1 and TRBJ2-1, with 13 bases lining up with TRBD2. The CDR3 has 17 amino acids. The germline gives CDR1 MGHRA, CDR2 YSYEKL. V lost 1 base and J lost 5; bases outside the gene matches: 5. The DNA of the CDR3 is TGCGCCAGCAGCCAAGCCCCAGGACTAGCGGGGGACAATGAGCAGTTCTTC. Amino acid sequence: CASSQAPGLAGDNEQFF.

CDR3 sequence reads: CASSPGHQSQEQYF. CDR3 sequence (DNA): TGTGCCAGCTCTCCGGGACACCAAAGCCAAGAGCAGTACTTC. This chain links TRBV4-2 with TRBJ2-7, with D possibly TRBD1 on 6 matching bases. The germline gives CDR1 LGHNA, CDR2 YNFKEQ. The CDR3 loop spans 14 amino acids. V lost 8 bases and J lost 7, with 21 bases in between.

The count of this clone is one. The V gene is TRBV7-3, the J gene TRBJ2-6, with TRBD2 matching over 7 bases. This CDR3 has 18 amino acids. J gave up 1 base and V 0 bases, and 6 bases lay outside the gene matches. Germline loops: CDR1 SGHTA, CDR2 FQGTGA. CDR3 nucleotides: TGTGCCAGCAGCTTAACGCGGGGGTTTAGGTCTGGGGCCAACGTCCTGACTTTC. Translating it yields CASSLTRGFRSGANVLTF.

CDR3 loop: CASSLMSPSGMSYNEQFF. Here the CDR3 DNA reads TGTGCCAGCAGTTTAATGTCTCCTAGCGGGATGTCCTACAATGAGCAGTTCTTC. The rearrangement joins TRBV27 to TRBJ2-1, with TRBD2 matching 9 bases. This CDR3 spans 18 amino acids. V shed 2 bases, J shed 1 base, and the junction held 9 bases outside the gene matches. Germline assignment: CDR1 MNHEY and CDR2 SMNVEV (reference sequence).

J is TRBJ2-7 and V is TRBV28; 8 nucleotides match TRBD1. The ends lost 2 bases at V and 5 bases at J; junction bases unmatched: 14. CDR1 is MDHEN, CDR2 SYDVKM, per germline. This CDR3 comprises 17 residues. The DNA of the CDR3 is TGTGCCAGCAGTTTAGGAACCATGCAGGGGGCTGAGGACGAGCAGTACTTC. Its protein is CASSLGTMQGAEDEQYF.

The V call is TRBV4-1, the J call TRBJ2-5; 8 bases are a match to TRBD1. V shed 4 bases, J shed 4 bases, and the junction held 11 bases outside the gene matches. CDR1 MGHRA and CDR2 YSYEKL come from the germline V gene. The CDR3 length is 16 residues. CDR3 loop: CASSRRVQGDRETQYF. CDR3 nucleotides: TGCGCCAGCAGCCGTCGGGTACAGGGGGATCGAGAGACCCAGTACTTC.